Below are 20 T cell receptor beta chains sequenced from a single sample in a study of lymphopenia after photon versus proton radiotherapy. Method: immunoSEQ multiplex PCR; TCRdb's copy keeps in-frame clones and lacks some. The sample includes around 30,000 clones, under 90% of them seen just once. Here the sequenced sample was peripheral blood, taken from a patient treated with proton-based radiotherapy. These receptors all stem from a woman in her 70s with pancreatic cancer.

In this sample, this clone turned up a few times. This sequence joins TRBV28 and TRBJ2-7; 7 bases match TRBD1. J lost 2 bases, V lost 7 bases, and 5 bases had no gene match. Germline lookup yields CDR1 MDHEN and CDR2 SYDVKM. CDR3 length equals 13 residues. CDR3 in amino acids: CASTRTGTYEQYF. The DNA of the CDR3 is TGTGCCAGCACCCGGACAGGCACCTACGAGCAGTACTTC.

This clone was recorded a few times. The chain carries TRBV9 and TRBJ2-7; no definite D call. The germline CDR1 and CDR2 sequences are SGDLS and YYNGEE. Trimming pared 0 bases from V and 4 bases from J, leaving 2 bases between. The CDR3 spans 11 residues. The CDR3 DNA follows: TGTGCCAGCAGCGTAGGGTACGAGCAGTACTTC. Amino acid sequence: CASSVGYEQYF.

V and J are TRBV9 and TRBJ2-5, with D uncertain. This CDR3 is built from 13 residues. Germline V lookup: CDR1 SGDLS, CDR2 YYNGEE. Trimming shortened V by 2 bases and J by 1 base, and 6 bases separated the two germline ends. The CDR3 loop reads CASSVNFQETQYF. CDR3 nucleotide sequence: TGTGCCAGCAGCGTCAACTTCCAAGAGACCCAGTACTTC.

The genes are TRBV29-1 and TRBJ1-1, with 8 positions matching TRBD1. The junction had 3 bases not matched to a gene; V was cut back by 0 bases and J by 3 bases. This CDR3 comprises 14 residues. Germline CDR1 SQVTM, CDR2 ANQGSEA. CDR3 in amino acids: CSVEEQGGYTEAFF. The CDR3 DNA is TGCAGCGTTGAAGAACAGGGGGGTTACACTGAAGCTTTCTTT.

The rearrangement links TRBV2 to TRBJ1-3, with D possibly TRBD1 on 6 matching bases. The germline V gene has CDR1 SNHLY and CDR2 FYNNEI. Trimming left V 5 bases short and J 8 bases short, with 13 bases between. The CDR3 sequence is 13 residues long. CDR3 region: CASSRDRSYTIYF. CDR3 DNA sequence: TGTGCCAGCAGTCGAGACAGGTCTTACACCATATATTTT.

This clone showed up just a few times. V usage is TRBV30 and J usage is TRBJ2-7, with TRBD2 matching over 8 bases. The V and J ends lost 3 bases and 5 bases, in that order; junction bases with no gene match: 6. Germline assignment: CDR1 GTSNPN and CDR2 SVGIG (reference sequence). The CDR3 totals 13 residues. CDR3 nucleotide sequence: TGTGCCTGGAGGAGCGGGAGTATAAACGAGCAGTACTTC. Translated: CAWRSGSINEQYF. Together with reference TRBV30 and TRBJ2-7, the CDR3 gives the full variable domain: SQTIHQWPATLVQPVGSPLSLECTVEGTSNPNLYWYRQAAGRGLQLLFYSVGIGQISSEVPQNLSASRPQDRQFILSSKKLLLSDSGFYLCAWRSGSINEQYFGPGTRLTVT.

This chain joins TRBV27 and TRBJ1-1; D not resolved. The CDR3 extends over 13 amino acids. CDR1 is MNHEY, CDR2 SMNVEV, per germline (reference sequence). V dropped 0 bases and J dropped 6 bases, with 8 bases sitting between them. Here the CDR3 DNA reads TGTGCCAGCAGTTTATCGGTATGGTCTGAAGCTTTCTTT. Protein: CASSLSVWSEAFF.

The V gene is TRBV5-1, the J gene TRBJ2-7; 7 bases line up with TRBD1. Germline V gene sequence: CDR1 SGHRS, CDR2 YFSETQ. There are 15 residues in the CDR3. V trimming: 4 bases; J trimming: 0 bases; junction bases outside the gene matches: 7. Here the CDR3 reads CASSTGQVASYEQYF. The CDR3 nucleotides are TGCGCCAGCAGCACAGGACAGGTAGCCTCCTACGAGCAGTACTTC.

A few counts support this clone. The chain has TRBV2 and TRBJ2-5, with 13 nucleotides matching TRBD2. CDR3 length: 17 residues. From germline, CDR1 is SNHLY and CDR2 FYNNEI. The trim removed 4 bases at V and 4 bases at J, leaving 9 bases unmatched. The chain's CDR3 is CASSGGTSGIRLETQYF. The CDR3 nucleotides are TGTGCCAGCAGTGGGGGGACTAGCGGGATTAGGTTAGAGACCCAGTACTTC. The complete variable domain, with remaining parts taken from reference TRBV2 and TRBJ2-5, reads EPEVTQTPSHQVTQMGQEVILRCVPISNHLYFYWYRQILGQKVEFLVSFYNNEISEKSEIFDDQFSVERPDGSNFTLKIRSTKLEDSAMYFCASSGGTSGIRLETQYFGPGTRLLVL.

This clone was observed a few times. The chain uses TRBV7-2 and TRBJ2-1, with D maybe TRBD1 (6 bases). Germline assignment: CDR1 SGHTA and CDR2 FQGNSA. The ends were cut back, 5 bases at V and 0 bases at J, with 14 bases in the middle. This CDR3 has 16 residues. The CDR3 region is CASSPQGIGSYNEQFF. For the CDR3, the DNA is TGTGCCAGCAGCCCGCAGGGGATAGGCTCCTACAATGAGCAGTTCTTC.

This chain connects TRBV7-2 to TRBJ2-2; no clear D gene. CDR1 and CDR2 from the germline V gene are SGHTA and FQGNSA. V gave up 5 bases and J gave up 5 bases, with 9 bases separating them. CDR3 length: 13 amino acids. CDR3 in DNA: TGTGCCAGCAGCCCACATGGAACCGGGGAGCTGTTTTTT. Protein: CASSPHGTGELFF.

This chain joins TRBV7-3 and TRBJ2-1, with TRBD1 as a possible D gene (5 bases). CDR1 is SGHTA, CDR2 FQGTGA, per germline. The CDR3 runs 16 residues. Trimming stripped 0 bases from V and 2 bases from J, with 11 bases between. The CDR3 nucleotides read TGTGCCAGCAGCTTAACGAGTAGACAGCCCTACAATGAGCAGTTCTTC. This sequence encodes CASSLTSRQPYNEQFF.

About this clone itself: Other DNA sequences from this sample encode an identical CDR3 as well. The chain employs TRBV27 and TRBJ2-1; D is unclear. The V gene's germline CDR1 is MNHEY and CDR2 SMNVEV (reference sequence). The CDR3 is 12 amino acids. V was shortened by 6 bases and J by 6 bases, with 9 bases between the two germline ends. The CDR3 DNA follows: TGTGCCAGCAGCCCACTGGGCAATGAGCAGTTCTTC. It encodes CASSPLGNEQFF.

This chain connects TRBV11-3 to TRBJ2-7, with 7 bases that match TRBD2. The CDR3 spans 14 residues. J was trimmed by 7 bases and V by 8 bases; bases with no gene match: 14. The germline V gene encodes CDR1 SGHNT and CDR2 YENEEA. The CDR3 DNA reads TGTGCCAGCGCCCGGCTGCGGGAGCTCGGTGAGCAGTACTTC. Translated: CASARLRELGEQYF.

This chain links TRBV6-5 with TRBJ2-6, with D possibly being TRBD1 (6 bases). Germline V gene data show CDR1 as MNHEY and CDR2 as SVGAGI. V lost 7 bases, J lost 2 bases, and 12 bases lay in between. The CDR3 length is 15 residues. CDR3 residues: CASTTRGTGANVLTF. The CDR3 DNA reads TGTGCCAGCACCACAAGGGGGACTGGGGCCAACGTCCTGACTTTC.

This clone appeared a few times. In DNA form, the CDR3 reads TGTGCCAGCAGCTACGACGGCGACAGCTATGGCTACACCTTC. This encodes CASSYDGDSYGYTF. The chain is built from TRBV7-9 and TRBJ1-2, with D perhaps TRBD1 (5 bases). Trimming left V 4 bases short and J 4 bases short, with 13 bases between. There are 14 residues in the CDR3. CDR1 is SEHNR and CDR2 is FQNEAQ in the germline V gene (reference sequence).

A word on this clone: Relative to the germline gene, one junction end is altered; a read error may explain this. V and J are TRBV7-2 and TRBJ2-7; 9 nucleotides match TRBD1. CDR3 length equals 12 residues. Germline V lookup: CDR1 SGHTA, CDR2 FQGNSA. This CDR3 is CASSSPSGQGRF. CDR3 in DNA: TGTGCCAGCAGCTCGCCCTCGGGACAGGGTCGCTTC.

The rearrangement uses TRBV27 and TRBJ2-3; 13 positions match TRBD2. Per the germline V gene, CDR1 is MNHEY and CDR2 is SMNVEV (reference sequence). Unmatched junction bases numbered 8, after V lost 2 bases and J lost 9 bases. CDR3 length: 16 amino acids. Here the CDR3 reads CASSLGTSGVMGTQYF. The CDR3 DNA is TGTGCCAGCAGTTTAGGGACTAGCGGGGTTATGGGGACGCAGTATTTT.

V usage is TRBV6-5 and J usage is TRBJ2-7, with TRBD1 matching 10 bases. The length of the CDR3 is 14 residues. J lost 4 bases, V lost 5 bases, and 5 bases had no gene match. The germline V gene has CDR1 MNHEY and CDR2 SVGAGI. For the CDR3, the DNA is TGTGCCAGCAGTCCCGGACAGGGGGATTACGAGCAGTACTTC. Amino acid sequence: CASSPGQGDYEQYF.

The chain employs TRBV28 and TRBJ2-1; perhaps TRBD1 as D (5 bases). Germline V CDR1 and CDR2: MDHEN, SYDVKM. Trimming removed 5 bases at V and 15 bases at J, with 29 bases between. The CDR3 is 16 residues long. The CDR3, as DNA: TGTGCCAGCAGTCGTAATATTCAAAAGTTAATCAGGGTTCTGTTCTTC. It specifies CASSRNIQKLIRVLFF.